This T cell receptor (beta chain) was captured in a study of OX40 agonist ivuxolimab in advanced cancers. Sequencing was performed with immunoSEQ multiplex PCR; in TCRdb, only in-frame clones are kept and a portion is missing. The repertoire holds 20,000 or so clones, with roughly 87% as singletons. V lost 10 bases to trimming and J lost 3 bases, with 19 bases between them. The CDR3 consists of 15 residues. Germline V gives CDR1 MNHEY, CDR2 SVGAGI. This clonotype was obtained from an adult with an advanced solid tumor such as melanoma, head and neck, liver or kidney cancer. Sequencing was performed on CD4+ or CD8+ T cells sorted from blood, taken in a trial of the OX40 agonist ivuxolimab. The V gene is TRBV6-5, the J gene TRBJ2-1; D is possibly TRBD1 or TRBD2 (8 bases each). In DNA, the CDR3 is TGTGCCACGATCGGGGGGGACAGGCGCTACAATGAGCAGTTCTTC. This translates into CATIGGDRRYNEQFF.